The 26 T cell receptor beta chains below come from one sample, sequenced in a study of cytomegalovirus exposure and HLA in healthy donors. Data came from immunoSEQ multiplex PCR; TCRdb stores just in-frame clones and leaves some out. Of some 83,000 clones detected, over 85% appear once; the ten largest clones hold 2% to 2.5%. Sequences were obtained from PBMCs. The receptor set was obtained from a woman under 30 in good health and CMV-seronegative.

The rearrangement links TRBV30 to TRBJ1-1; tentatively, D is TRBD1 (6 bases). V was pared by 4 bases and J by 0 bases, with 9 bases between. From germline, CDR1 is GTSNPN and CDR2 SVGIG (reference sequence). The CDR3 has 13 residues. CDR3 sequence: CAWNPGVNTEAFF. The CDR3 DNA reads TGTGCCTGGAATCCAGGGGTGAACACTGAAGCTTTCTTT.

The V gene is TRBV6-4, the J gene TRBJ2-1; 9 nucleotides line up with TRBD2. Germline values: CDR1 MRHNA, CDR2 SNTAGT. This CDR3 is built from 14 residues. V shed 3 bases and J 7 bases; nucleotides not matched to a gene: 4. The CDR3 reads CASSELAGSNEQFF. CDR3 in DNA: TGTGCCAGCAGTGAACTAGCGGGCTCAAATGAGCAGTTCTTC.

CDR3 residues: CASSQKDRGGETQYF. CDR3 DNA sequence: TGCGCCAGCAGCCAGAAGGACAGGGGAGGAGAGACCCAGTACTTC. The chain combines TRBV4-1 with TRBJ2-5, with 9 bases aligning to TRBD1. The J segment lost 4 bases and the V segment lost 3 bases, leaving 6 bases of the junction unmatched. In germline, CDR1 is MGHRA, CDR2 YSYEKL. This CDR3 spans 15 amino acids.

This clone was recorded only once. The chain couples TRBV9 to TRBJ2-2, with TRBD2 matching over 7 bases. Germline V CDR1 and CDR2: SGDLS, YYNGEE. Trimming at V came to 4 bases and at J to 3 bases, leaving 15 bases not matched to a gene. CDR3 length: 18 amino acids. Written as DNA, the CDR3 is TGTGCCAGCAGCCCCAGCCGTAGGGCGGGAGAGTACACCGGGGAGCTGTTTTTT. Its protein product is CASSPSRRAGEYTGELFF.

The sample holds a few counts of this clone. The rearrangement links TRBV5-1 to TRBJ1-1, with unresolved D. With 4 bases removed from V and 3 bases from J, the gap between germline ends came to 13 bases. Germline values: CDR1 SGHRS, CDR2 YFSETQ. The CDR3 is 14 amino acids. The CDR3 region has the DNA TGCGCCAGCAGCCGTAACGACCGGGACACTGAAGCTTTCTTT. Translated: CASSRNDRDTEAFF.

The chain couples TRBV11-3 to TRBJ2-1; 7 bases are a match to TRBD2. Trimming at V came to 5 bases and at J to 6 bases, leaving 13 bases not matched to a gene. Germline-derived CDR1 and CDR2 are SGHNT and YENEEA. This CDR3 contains 16 residues. The CDR3 DNA is TGTGCCAGCAGCCCCGTGATGAGCGGGGTATTCAATGAGCAGTTCTTC. As protein: CASSPVMSGVFNEQFF.

V usage is TRBV14 and J usage is TRBJ1-6, with TRBD1 identical over 9 bases. The CDR3 extends over 15 amino acids. J was trimmed by 10 bases and V by 3 bases; bases with no gene match: 7. CDR1 SGHDN and CDR2 FVKESK come from the germline V gene. The DNA for the CDR3 is TGTGCCAGCAGCCAGATAGACAGGGGGTTCTCACCCCTCCACTTT. Protein: CASSQIDRGFSPLHF. Filled out from reference TRBV14 and TRBJ1-6, the complete variable domain reads EAGVTQFPSHSVIEKGQTVTLRCDPISGHDNLYWYRRVMGKEIKFLLHFVKESKQDESGMPNNRFLAERTGGTYSTLKVQPAELEDSGVYFCASSQIDRGFSPLHFGNGTRLTVT.

This clone was seen only once. This chain links TRBV19 with TRBJ2-7; 8 bases are shared with TRBD1. The trim removed 5 bases at V and 2 bases at J, leaving 5 bases unmatched. CDR1 is LNHDA and CDR2 is SQIVND in the germline V gene (reference sequence). This CDR3 has 14 amino acids. The CDR3 here is CASSGGQATYEQYF. In DNA, the CDR3 is TGTGCCAGTAGTGGGGGACAGGCCACCTACGAGCAGTACTTC.

This chain joins TRBV7-3 and TRBJ2-2; D remains unclear. Germline V CDR1 and CDR2: SGHTA, FQGTGA. V gave up 4 bases and J gave up 5 bases, with 11 bases separating them. This CDR3 region has 14 residues. CDR3 residues: CASSSPAETGELFF. The DNA for the CDR3 is TGTGCCAGCAGCTCCCCTGCGGAGACCGGGGAGCTGTTTTTT.

This chain joins TRBV11-1 and TRBJ2-1; D is perhaps TRBD2 (5 bases). Germline CDR1 SGHAT, CDR2 FQDESV (reference sequence). This CDR3 is built from 16 residues. With 2 bases removed from V and 3 bases from J, the gap between germline ends came to 14 bases. CDR3 coding DNA: TGTGCCAGCAGCTTATTCGTTCTAGCAGGCTACAATGAGCAGTTCTTC. It specifies CASSLFVLAGYNEQFF.

The genes are TRBV21-1 and TRBJ2-1; TRBD1 reflects the table's D call only, with no check against the DNA. TRBV21-1 is a known pseudogene. The CDR3 is made up of 16 amino acids. CDR3 amino acids: CASSERSIGRSVSGFF. In nucleotides, the CDR3 is TGTGCCAGCAGCGAACGTTCTATAGGCAGGTCGGTTTCTGGGTTCTTC.

The chain recombines TRBV28 with TRBJ1-5; D gene unclear. There are 15 residues in the CDR3. From germline, CDR1 is MDHEN and CDR2 SYDVKM. With 6 bases removed from V and 2 bases from J, the gap between germline ends came to 14 bases. The CDR3 loop reads CASRRGREGNQPQHF. As DNA, the CDR3 is TGTGCCAGCAGACGGGGTAGGGAGGGCAATCAGCCCCAGCATTTT.

J is TRBJ2-1 and V is TRBV6-1; TRBD2 aligns across 8 bases. CDR1 MNHNS and CDR2 SASEGT come from the germline V gene. After removal of 3 bases from V and 7 bases from J, the junction contained 5 bases not matched to a gene. There are 14 residues in the CDR3. CDR3 sequence (DNA): TGTGCCAGCAGTGAGGTGGGACTAGGTAATGAGCAGTTCTTC. It translates to CASSEVGLGNEQFF.

V usage is TRBV10-1 and J usage is TRBJ2-5, with 9 bases that match TRBD1. The CDR3 is 15 amino acids. V lost 5 bases and J lost 0; bases outside the gene matches: 4. CDR1 is WNHNN, CDR2 SYGVQD, per germline (reference sequence). The CDR3 protein is CASSSGQGNQETQYF. In DNA form, the CDR3 reads TGCGCCAGCAGTAGCGGACAGGGGAACCAAGAGACCCAGTACTTC.

This clone has a single count. The CDR3 here is CASTTGLVSAQYF. The CDR3 nucleotides are TGTGCCAGCACGACTGGCCTGGTATCGGCCCAGTACTTC. The rearrangement joins TRBV7-9 to TRBJ2-5; unclear D gene. In germline, CDR1 is SEHNR, CDR2 FQNEAQ (reference sequence). CDR3 length equals 13 residues. V dropped 7 bases and J dropped 9 bases, with 18 bases sitting between them.

V usage is TRBV5-1 and J usage is TRBJ2-2, with 9 nucleotides matching TRBD1. Looked up from germline, CDR1 is SGHRS and CDR2 is YFSETQ. The CDR3 totals 15 residues. J lost 6 bases, V lost 6 bases, and 9 bases had no gene match. This chain's CDR3 is CASMTGTGIPGELFF. DNA of the CDR3: TGCGCCAGCATGACCGGGACAGGGATTCCCGGGGAGCTGTTTTTT.

The CDR3 region is CASQIQGSQYF. The CDR3 DNA follows: TGTGCCAGCCAAATACAGGGGAGCCAGTACTTC. The chain joins TRBV28 to TRBJ2-5; TRBD1 matches at 7 bases. With 8 bases clipped from V and 10 bases from J, the junction kept 7 bases outside the gene matches. CDR3 length equals 11 residues. Germline CDR1 and CDR2: MDHEN and SYDVKM. The whole variable domain, filled in from reference TRBV28 and TRBJ2-5, reads DVKVTQSSRYLVKRTGEKVFLECVQDMDHENMFWYRQDPGLGLRLIYFSYDVKMKEKGDIPEGYSVSREKKERFSLILESASTNQTSMYLCASQIQGSQYFGPGTRLLVL.

CDR3 sequence (DNA): TGTGCCAGCAACAACAGGGTGGGCGAGCAGTACTTC. It specifies CASNNRVGEQYF. This chain connects TRBV14 to TRBJ2-7; weak D call: TRBD1 (6 bases). With 7 bases removed from V and 6 bases from J, the gap between germline ends came to 13 bases. The germline V gene has CDR1 SGHDN and CDR2 FVKESK. This CDR3 comprises 12 residues. The full variable domain, rest sourced from reference TRBV14 and TRBJ2-7, is EAGVTQFPSHSVIEKGQTVTLRCDPISGHDNLYWYRRVMGKEIKFLLHFVKESKQDESGMPNNRFLAERTGGTYSTLKVQPAELEDSGVYFCASNNRVGEQYFGPGTRLTVT.

This chain uses TRBV25-1 with TRBJ2-7, with 9 bases aligning to TRBD1. This CDR3 is 14 amino acids long. V lost 2 bases, J lost 5 bases, and 4 bases stayed unmatched. Per the germline V gene, CDR1 is MGHDK and CDR2 is SYGVNS. The CDR3 DNA reads as TGTGCCAGCAGTGAAAGCCGGGACAGGGACGAGCAGTACTTC. It codes for CASSESRDRDEQYF.

The J gene is TRBJ2-1, the V gene TRBV7-3; 7 bases line up with TRBD2. Germline V gene data show CDR1 as SGHTA and CDR2 as FQGTGA. The CDR3 spans 15 residues. Germline trimming cut 2 bases from V and 7 bases from J; bases unmatched to any gene: 8. CDR3 in DNA: TGTGCCAGCAGCTTACATCCAGGGCGGGGGAATGAGCAGTTCTTC. Translation gives CASSLHPGRGNEQFF.

Of note for this clone: It may be a read error: a sequence one base away is much more abundant. V is TRBV4-2 and J is TRBJ2-7; 9 nucleotides match TRBD1. The V and J ends lost 0 bases and 5 bases, in that order; junction bases with no gene match: 8. The germline gives CDR1 LGHNA, CDR2 YNFKEQ. CDR3 length equals 16 residues. CDR3 DNA: TGTGCCAGCAGCCAAGACTTGGGGACAGGGCCCGACGAGCAGTACTTC. This gives the protein CASSQDLGTGPDEQYF.

The J gene is TRBJ2-3, the V gene TRBV2; TRBD2 agrees at 13 bases. The germline V gene has CDR1 SNHLY and CDR2 FYNNEI. This CDR3 is 17 amino acids long. Trimming cost V 5 bases and J 0 bases; bases outside gene matches: 5. CDR3 amino acids: CASSSGLAGPSTDTQYF. CDR3 nucleotide sequence: TGTGCCAGCAGTTCGGGACTAGCGGGGCCTAGCACAGATACGCAGTATTTT. Full variable domain (rest looked up from reference TRBV2 and TRBJ2-3): EPEVTQTPSHQVTQMGQEVILRCVPISNHLYFYWYRQILGQKVEFLVSFYNNEISEKSEIFDDQFSVERPDGSNFTLKIRSTKLEDSAMYFCASSSGLAGPSTDTQYFGPGTRLTVL.

CDR3 residues: CASSELLAGVGLDNEQFF. The CDR3 region has the DNA TGTGCCAGCAGCGAACTACTAGCGGGGGTCGGGTTGGACAATGAGCAGTTCTTC. J is TRBJ2-1 and V is TRBV28; 11 bases agree with TRBD2. The CDR3 covers 18 residues. In germline, CDR1 is MDHEN, CDR2 SYDVKM. V gave up 6 bases and J gave up 5 bases; unmatched junction bases: 15.

The genes are TRBV6-5 and TRBJ2-1, with 8 bases lining up with TRBD1. The germline V gene encodes CDR1 MNHEY and CDR2 SVGAGI. This CDR3 is built from 15 residues. J gave up 7 bases and V 4 bases, and 9 bases lay outside the gene matches. CDR3 loop: CASSFDRGLPNEQFF. Written as DNA, the CDR3 is TGTGCCAGCAGTTTTGACAGGGGCCTCCCGAATGAGCAGTTCTTC.

This rearrangement joins TRBV9 to TRBJ2-1; 10 nucleotides align to TRBD2. The CDR3 extends over 15 amino acids. Looked up from germline, CDR1 is SGDLS and CDR2 is YYNGEE. Germline trimming cut 2 bases from V and 6 bases from J; bases unmatched to any gene: 5. The CDR3 bases are TGTGCCAGCAGCGTGAGCGGGGGGGCCTCCAATGAGCAGTTCTTC. Amino acids: CASSVSGGASNEQFF.

The genes are TRBV28 and TRBJ2-5; 7 nucleotides line up with TRBD2. The CDR3 has 14 residues. V lost 9 bases and J lost 3; bases outside the gene matches: 10. CDR1 and CDR2 from the germline V gene are MDHEN and SYDVKM. Written as DNA, the CDR3 is TGTGCCAGTAACGGCTGGGGAGGGGAAGAGACCCAGTACTTC. Protein: CASNGWGGEETQYF.